The TCR beta chain described here comes from a study of T-cell memory formation after mild COVID-19. The CDR3 is 15 residues long. The germline V gene encodes CDR1 SGHAT and CDR2 FQNNGV. The junction had 7 bases not matched to a gene; V was cut back by 5 bases and J by 2 bases. General study points: Second-wave clones with a day 37 peak had unconfirmed SARS-CoV-2 specificity.

From the 5' RACE reads, TCRdb called clonotypes with MiXCR, one entry per CDR3 protein. The sample shows about 310,000 distinct CDR3 sequences, 15% to 20% of them seen only once. Only one count was recorded for this clonotype. Its antigen is as yet unknown. The receptor was isolated from a man aged 18 to 35 who had mild COVID-19 (a few samples of this study predate the infection). Cell type and time point are not known. The V call is TRBV11-2, the J call TRBJ2-5; TRBD1 aligns across 8 bases. Material: PBMCs or a T cell subset sorted from them (not recorded which). The CDR3 nucleotides are TGTGCCAGCAGCACTCAGACAGGGGTACAAGAGACCCAGTACTTC. Its translation is CASSTQTGVQETQYF.